This T cell receptor beta chain was obtained from a study of cytomegalovirus exposure and HLA in healthy donors (dated by TCRdb to 2016 to 2017). Describing the broader study: An earlier analysis of 550 to 700 of the donors reported 250 to 300 Gb of sequence data and around 110 million unique TCR beta sequences from about 180 million T cells. Rather than drawing on any new phenotypic data, the later analysis identified candidate immune exposures from TCR beta sequences and the way those sequences occurred across donors. Along with the roughly 700-subject first cohort, a separate validation cohort of over 90 different subjects was used. HLA typing included class I and class II loci at four-digit resolution. Using immunosequencing, the study profiled T cell repertoires from approximately 700 subjects and related those repertoires to cytomegalovirus serostatus. The study was designed to test whether signatures of past pathogen exposure could be identified by cataloging public T cell receptors. Among about 370 genotyped donors of the cohort, an average of approximately 240,000 unique TCR beta nucleotide sequences was sequenced per donor, of which about 19% were non-productive. Typing coverage differed by locus: A, B, C, DRB1 and DQB1 were typed in roughly 620-630 donors, DQA1 in 500 to 550, DPA1 in some 600, and DPB1 in just under 480. In a later genetic analysis, genome-wide SNP genotypes for about three fifths of the roughly 670 donors were used, and that subset was treated as a discovery cohort. About 320 gigabases of sequencing data and approximately 93 million unique TCR sequences were included in an early release covering 500 to 750 HLA-typed donors. In a later analysis, previously published TCR beta repertoires from some 640 donors were re-analyzed and high-resolution HLA genotyping was added so that TCR occurrence patterns could be studied. All discovery cohort repertoires had been generated on a single sequencing platform. Alongside the repertoire data, information on donor age, sex, ethnicity and CMV serostatus was compiled. In an earlier analysis of 587 of the donors, high-throughput TCR beta sequencing was used to judge whether each TCR beta V gene segment behaved as functional or pseudogenic. Of the 300 to 500 genotyped donors, over 80% were placed in the genetic ancestry cluster associated with self-reported Caucasian donors. Several DR-DQ haplotypes were handled as single units for association and clustering because linkage in the cohort was strong. To predict cytomegalovirus infection status, the study combined high-throughput TCR immunosequencing, statistical association of individual TCRs with disease status, and machine learning.

In total, 666 healthy bone marrow donors made up the cohort. Cohort members were all nominally healthy when sampled, although unrecorded immune exposures were likely present. The donor tested CMV seronegative and was one of the 352 seronegative cohort members. Each donor provided a peripheral blood sample, and peripheral blood mononuclear cells were used for TCR beta sequencing. Genomic DNA was extracted from the blood cell samples with the Qiagen DNeasy Blood Extraction Kit. In its sample, this clone was seen a few times. What antigen it recognizes has not been identified. Base qualities are not at hand, and no much larger clone is one base apart. What the research found in general, with its limitations: Because HLA typing was missing for some donors at each locus, association tests included only the typed subset. A few of the identified cytomegalovirus-associated TCR beta chains were confirmed in vitro to be specific for cytomegalovirus antigens. Several of the top co-occurrence clusters appeared to be linked to parvovirus B19, influenza, CMV and Epstein-Barr virus, according to a later analysis. Correlated functional status among segregating V segments might reflect linkage disequilibrium, but an unknown experimental factor could not be ruled out. In a later analysis, TCR association rates were found to vary across HLA loci, with the most associated TCRs seen for DRB1 alleles and the fewest for HLA-C alleles. A later analysis found that most CMV-associated TCR beta chains appeared HLA-restricted, with HLA associations seemingly driven largely by CMV exposure. A later analysis associated 17,000 or so TCR beta sequences with specific HLA alleles at a false discovery rate of 0.05. CMV serostatus was the only immune exposure information available for the cohort. Only TCR beta chains were sequenced in this cohort, and the absence of alpha or paired-chain data limited detectable features. In the study, 150 to 200 TCR beta chains were listed as associated with cytomegalovirus. Most TCR sequences were seen in very few donors, while some public TCRs were found in many individuals. Cytomegalovirus status was reported to be diagnosed by the classifier with high specificity and sensitivity in both the original and validation cohorts. An earlier analysis of around 540 of the donors showed that most TCR beta V segments appeared in productive rearrangements either about 87% or about 30% of the time, which broadly matched IMGT annotations. The authors suggested that the approach could potentially be generalized to other disease states and immunological phenotypes. Compared with the roughly 600-donor mean, donors in an Asian-associated ancestry cluster had fewer N-insertions in productive TCRs, according to a later genetic analysis. A further reported finding was that TCR beta sequences accurately predicted the HLA-A and HLA-B alleles for most subjects in the first cohort. The earlier analysis of almost 600 of the donors excluded seventeen rarely observed V segments, including chromosome 9 orphons, because counts were too low. Roughly uniform sequencing depth across donors was assumed in presence/absence analyses, although this assumption may not hold. The sequencing pipeline was judged likely to have produced a cluster of highly shared sequence variants as a technical artifact. A later genetic analysis associated a missense DCLRE1C variant with V-gene and J-gene trimming of TCR beta chains, and an independent cohort replicated the association. In a later analysis, HLA-associated TCR beta chains showed more clonal expansion and lower generation probabilities than non-associated chains that were equally common. When HLA alleles, especially DR and DQ, strongly co-occurred, TCR associations were difficult to assign to individual alleles.

The protocol used for the library was the immunoSEQ multiplex PCR assay. The multiplex PCR relied on a mix of 60 forward primers for TCR Vbeta segments and 13 reverse primers for TCR Jbeta segments. The CDR3 region of rearranged TCR beta genes was amplified from genomic DNA with a multiplex PCR assay. On the Illumina HiSeq System, the amplified TCR beta libraries were sequenced as 87-base-pair reads. The study's own analysis went as follows. In a later analysis, tens of millions of unique TCR beta chains were counted across the approximately 640 repertoires, and roughly 10 million of these chains were shared by at least two donors. A nearest-neighbor algorithm error-corrected the raw reads and collapsed the reads into unique sequences, merging closely related sequences to remove PCR and sequencing errors. CDR3 sequences were aligned to IMGT reference sequences to assign V, D and J gene segments. For a sequence to be retained, a match of at least six nucleotides to both a V gene segment and a J gene segment was required. Rearrangements were called productive when the CDR3 lacked stop codons and stayed in frame with V and J; all others were non-productive. CDR3 was defined according to IMGT convention as the region running from the second conserved V-encoded cysteine to the conserved J-encoded phenylalanine. The earlier analysis of approximately 590 of the donors excluded any sequence lacking an unambiguous match to a single V gene segment. In an earlier analysis of roughly 600 of the donors, a V segment was called functional when productive rearrangements were above 56.7%, and segregating when the standard deviation between donors exceeded 5%. A statistical classification framework was built for diagnosing cytomegalovirus status from the catalog of TCR beta chain sequences. In a later analysis, TCR nucleotide sequences were compared against IMGT/GENE-DB human TR gene sequences so that V and J genes could be assigned. In a later analysis, CDR3 sequences and most-parsimonious VDJ recombination scenarios were assigned using the TCRdist pipeline. In a later analysis, each TCR beta chain was defined by its CDR3 amino acid sequence together with its V-gene family, and reads without a unique V-gene family were excluded. In a later analysis, fewer than 600 highly shared, low-generation-probability nucleotide sequences were removed to address suspected cross-contamination and a sequencing artifact. A later analysis calculated a clonal expansion index for each public chain from normalized within-repertoire ranks of inferred template counts. A later analysis computed generation probabilities with a VDJ recombination model fitted to out-of-frame rearrangements, and checked the results against IGoR. Hypergeometric tests were used in a later analysis to score TCR-TCR, TCR-HLA and TCR-CMV co-occurrence, with a repertoire-size bias correction applied to the TCR pairs. False discovery rates were estimated in a later analysis by permuting HLA or CMV assignments 20 times. In a later analysis, co-occurring TCRs were grouped using DBSCAN, with TCRdist sequence similarity added in when clustering inside HLA-allele-positive subsets. Repertoires with fewer than 30,000 or more than 120,000 public chains, plus five repertoires with anomalous nucleotide sharing, were excluded from co-occurrence clustering. This immuneACCESS table, as held by TCRdb, lists in-frame sequences with V and J called but not all clones. Of the missing ones, under half trace to an unresolved V gene in checked studies; the others have no known cause. That table furnishes V, J and clone size, whereas the DNA furnished D and trimming. This sample is represented by about 120,000 clones; roughly 68% of them were singletons. Approximately 0.9% of the sample rests with the top ten.

Sequenced material: PBMCs. This sequence was found in a woman aged 25 to 39 in good health and CMV-seronegative.

The nucleotide sequence reads as follows: TGTGCCAGCAGCCGGGGACTAGCTACAAATACGCAGTATTTT. Translated, it reads CASSRGLATNTQYF. The rearrangement combines TRBV2 with TRBJ2-3; TRBD2 matches 9 bases in the middle. From the cysteine through the phenylalanine, the CDR3 covers 14 amino acids. The entry retains the CDR3 DNA only, 42 bases that are in frame from base 1. The CDR1 and CDR2 encoded by the germline V gene are SNHLY and FYNNEI. Compared with germline, V lacks 6 bases and J lacks 7 bases; bases without a gene match: 8.